One and the same sample provided the 16 T cell receptor beta chains below, sequenced in a study of cytomegalovirus exposure and HLA in healthy donors. The PCR ran on 60 Vbeta and 13 Jbeta primers. Here immunoSEQ multiplex PCR was the method, and the copy in TCRdb shows in-frame clones only, minus some. The data hold around 170,000 clones, with roughly 80% observed a single time. Material: PBMCs. These receptor sequences come from a man over 45 in good health and CMV-seropositive.

This clone has a single count. Other DNA variants within this sample encode the same CDR3. The chain joins TRBV4-1 to TRBJ1-1, with 7 bases that match TRBD1. After removal of 5 bases from V and 1 base from J, the junction contained 1 base not matched to a gene. CDR1 is MGHRA, CDR2 YSYEKL, per germline. The CDR3 is 13 residues long. CDR3 DNA: TGCGCCAGCAGCAGACAGGGGAACACTGAAGCTTTCTTT. It specifies CASSRQGNTEAFF.

Concerning this clone: The same CDR3 is also encoded by other DNA sequences in this sample. The chain links TRBV5-1 to TRBJ2-5, with 8 bases fitting TRBD2. Germline V CDR1 and CDR2: SGHRS, YFSETQ. CDR3 length equals 13 residues. Germline trimming cut 0 bases from V and 5 bases from J; bases unmatched to any gene: 0. The CDR3 here is CASSLGGGETQYF. CDR3 DNA sequence: TGCGCCAGCAGCTTGGGCGGGGGGGAGACCCAGTACTTC.

In DNA form, the CDR3 reads TGTGCCAGCATGGTTGGAGGCACAGATACGCAGTATTTT. Its protein is CASMVGGTDTQYF. The rearrangement links TRBV7-9 to TRBJ2-3, with D uncertain. The CDR3 consists of 13 residues. The V end was cut by 7 bases, the J end by 1 base, with 9 bases between. Germline-derived CDR1 and CDR2 are SEHNR and FQNEAQ (reference sequence). The full variable domain, its missing parts supplied by reference TRBV7-9 and TRBJ2-3, is DTGVSQNPRHKITKRGQNVTFRCDPISEHNRLYWYRQTLGQGPEFLTYFQNEAQLEKSRLLSDRFSAERPKGSFSTLEIQRTEQGDSAMYLCASMVGGTDTQYFGPGTRLTVL.

The chain joins TRBV5-8 to TRBJ1-6, with D possibly matching TRBD1 (6 bases). The germline V and J ends were trimmed by 6 bases and 3 bases, with 13 bases remaining between them. The CDR3 contains 15 residues. The germline V gene encodes CDR1 SGHTS and CDR2 YDEGEE. The CDR3 DNA reads TGTGCCAGCACCCCCAGGGGATACTATAATTCACCCCTCCACTTT. Residues: CASTPRGYYNSPLHF. The complete variable domain, with remaining parts taken from reference TRBV5-8 and TRBJ1-6, reads EAGVTQSPTHLIKTRGQQATLRCSPISGHTSVYWYQQALGLGLQFLLWYDEGEERNRGNFPPRFSGRQFPNYSSELNVNALELEDSALYLCASTPRGYYNSPLHFGNGTRLTVT.

The rearrangement links TRBV7-3 to TRBJ2-2, with 7 bases aligning to TRBD1. Trimming removed 4 bases from V and 4 bases from J; junction bases left unmatched: 3. The germline V gene encodes CDR1 SGHTA and CDR2 FQGTGA. This CDR3 has 14 amino acids. The CDR3 bases are TGTGCCAGCAGCTCGGGACAGTCCACCGGGGAGCTGTTTTTT. It yields the protein CASSSGQSTGELFF.

The gene calls are TRBV7-2 and TRBJ2-1; D might be TRBD1 (6 bases). V dropped 1 base and J dropped 9 bases, with 19 bases sitting between them. Germline loops: CDR1 SGHTA, CDR2 FQGNSA. The CDR3 spans 16 residues. The CDR3 region has the DNA TGTGCCAGCAGCTTAGGGGGGCAGGGCAATGGGGGTGAGCAGTTCTTC. Translated: CASSLGGQGNGGEQFF.

V and J are TRBV6-1 and TRBJ1-1, with 12 positions matching TRBD1. The CDR3 loop spans 13 amino acids. Germline lookup yields CDR1 MNHNS and CDR2 SASEGT. The trim removed 10 bases at V and 10 bases at J, leaving 10 bases unmatched. CDR3 residues: CATQTGQGARAFF. In nucleotides, the CDR3 is TGTGCCACCCAAACGGGACAGGGGGCTAGAGCTTTCTTT.

This chain connects TRBV2 to TRBJ2-5; TRBD1 matches at 7 bases. V trimming: 4 bases; J trimming: 1 base; junction bases outside the gene matches: 6. The CDR3 runs 15 residues. From germline, CDR1 is SNHLY and CDR2 FYNNEI. Here the CDR3 reads CASSGQGRVQETQYF. CDR3 DNA sequence: TGTGCCAGCAGTGGACAGGGAAGGGTCCAAGAGACCCAGTACTTC.

This chain links TRBV10-3 with TRBJ1-1; no reliable D call. V was shortened by 2 bases and J by 5 bases, with 6 bases between the two germline ends. This CDR3 region has 12 residues. Germline V lookup: CDR1 ENHRY, CDR2 SYGVKD. The CDR3 nucleotides read TGTGCCATCAGTGAGCGGACTACTGAAGCTTTCTTT. Its translation is CAISERTTEAFF.

In its sample, this clone was seen a few times. The chain combines TRBV4-2 with TRBJ2-7; D is possibly TRBD1 (5 bases). This CDR3 contains 14 residues. V lost 4 bases and J lost 3, with 13 bases in between. Germline V CDR1 and CDR2: LGHNA, YNFKEQ. The CDR3 DNA is TGTGCCAGCAGCCCAAAAGGGGCCCGCTACGAGCAGTACTTC. This codes for CASSPKGARYEQYF.

The chain has TRBV30 and TRBJ1-4, with D perhaps matching TRBD1 (6 bases). With 5 bases removed from V and 7 bases from J, the gap between germline ends came to 14 bases. The CDR3 has 13 amino acids. CDR1 GTSNPN and CDR2 SVGIG come from the germline V gene (reference sequence). This CDR3 is CAWHRARGEKLFF. DNA for the CDR3: TGTGCCTGGCACAGGGCTCGGGGTGAAAAACTGTTTTTT. The full variable domain, its missing parts supplied by reference TRBV30 and TRBJ1-4, is SQTIHQWPATLVQPVGSPLSLECTVEGTSNPNLYWYRQAAGRGLQLLFYSVGIGQISSEVPQNLSASRPQDRQFILSSKKLLLSDSGFYLCAWHRARGEKLFFGSGTQLSVL.

The chain uses TRBV27 and TRBJ1-5; 8 bases map to TRBD1. CDR3 length: 15 amino acids. The germline V gene has CDR1 MNHEY and CDR2 SMNVEV (reference sequence). J lost 0 bases, V lost 4 bases, and 2 bases had no gene match. The CDR3 region is CASSSTGGSNQPQHF. Here the CDR3 DNA reads TGTGCCAGCAGTTCAACAGGGGGTAGCAATCAGCCCCAGCATTTT.

The V call is TRBV15, the J call TRBJ1-4, with a possible D match to TRBD1 (6 bases). The V end lost 3 bases, the J end lost 7 bases, and 15 bases lay between the germline ends. The CDR3 length is 15 residues. Per germline, CDR1 LNHNV and CDR2 YYDKDF (reference sequence). DNA for the CDR3: TGTGCCACCAGCAGGTCCACAGGGATGGGTGAAAAACTGTTTTTT. Protein product: CATSRSTGMGEKLFF.

The rearrangement uses TRBV7-9 and TRBJ2-7, with unresolved D. CDR3 length: 13 amino acids. Germline CDR1 reads SEHNR; CDR2 reads FQNEAQ (reference sequence). Between the trimmed V and J ends, which lost 1 base and 3 bases, there was a span of 7 bases. The CDR3 DNA reads TGTGCCAGCAGCTTAGGCGCCGTCTACGAGCAGTACTTC. It specifies CASSLGAVYEQYF.

The CDR3 nucleotides are TGTGCCAGCAGCTTCCCGGGACTAGCGGCCGCCGGGGAGCTGTTTTTT. Its translation is CASSFPGLAAAGELFF. The V and J genes are TRBV7-9 and TRBJ2-2; TRBD2 agrees at 11 bases. CDR1 and CDR2 from the germline V gene are SEHNR and FQNEAQ (reference sequence). The J segment lost 6 bases and the V segment lost 3 bases, leaving 6 bases of the junction unmatched. The CDR3 runs 16 residues.

This clone showed up just once. This chain uses TRBV7-3 with TRBJ2-2; D is perhaps TRBD1 (6 bases). The germline V gene encodes CDR1 SGHTA and CDR2 FQGTGA. CDR3 length: 15 residues. The ends were cut back, 3 bases at V and 2 bases at J, with 10 bases in the middle. The CDR3 loop reads CASSLGQTNTGELFF. CDR3 DNA sequence: TGTGCCAGCAGCTTGGGACAAACCAACACCGGGGAGCTGTTTTTT.